This entry lists 10 T cell receptor beta chains sequenced from one sample in a study of blood T cell repertoires in COVID-19. TCRdb's table, derived via immunoSEQ multiplex PCR, lists solely in-frame clones and lacks some. The sample holds approximately 500,000 clones, around 89% seen once. Sequencing was carried out using PBMCs or T cells enriched from blood (not recorded which). The receptors shown here come from a woman in her forties who had recovered from COVID-19.

Written as DNA, the CDR3 is TGTGCCAGTAGTATGGCAGTGAACTCTGGAAACACCATATATTTT. It yields the protein CASSMAVNSGNTIYF. The chain is built from TRBV19 and TRBJ1-3; D is unclear. CDR3 length: 15 residues. The germline CDR1 and CDR2 sequences are LNHDA and SQIVND (reference sequence). Trimming took 3 bases from V and 0 from J, leaving 9 bases between them.

In this sample, this clone turned up once. The chain combines TRBV4-2 with TRBJ1-2, with D possibly TRBD1 on 6 matching bases. The CDR3 is made up of 15 amino acids. Trimming shortened V by 1 base and J by 9 bases, and 18 bases separated the two germline ends. Germline lookup yields CDR1 LGHNA and CDR2 YNFKEQ. The CDR3 loop is CASSQVQRDTLRYTF. CDR3 DNA sequence: TGTGCCAGCAGCCAAGTACAGAGGGACACACTTCGCTACACCTTC.

V is TRBV5-1 and J is TRBJ1-4; 7 bases map to TRBD1. CDR1 is SGHRS and CDR2 is YFSETQ in the germline V gene. The CDR3 loop spans 15 amino acids. After removal of 3 bases from V and 7 bases from J, the junction contained 9 bases not matched to a gene. CDR3 DNA: TGCGCCAGCAGCTCTCTACAGGGGTCGGGTGAAAAACTGTTTTTT. Translated: CASSSLQGSGEKLFF.

The chain combines TRBV4-3 with TRBJ2-5; the D is unclear. Trimming took off 0 bases at V and 5 bases at J, with 10 bases between the two ends. The CDR3 length is 14 residues. The germline V gene encodes CDR1 LGHNA and CDR2 YSLEER. CDR3 protein: CASSQDRLGETQYF. The CDR3 coding sequence is TGCGCCAGCAGCCAAGATCGCCTGGGCGAGACCCAGTACTTC.

This chain links TRBV20-1 with TRBJ2-1; 10 bases are a match to TRBD1. This CDR3 contains 14 residues. Germline loops: CDR1 DFQATT, CDR2 SNEGSKA (reference sequence). With V trimmed by 6 bases and J by 4 bases, 6 bases remained unmatched. DNA of the CDR3: TGCAGTGCCAGTGGGGACAGGGGATACAATGAGCAGTTCTTC. Translating gives CSASGDRGYNEQFF.

V and J are TRBV7-8 and TRBJ2-3; perhaps TRBD2 as D (5 bases). The V gene's germline CDR1 is SGHVS and CDR2 FQNEAQ. V shed 2 bases and J shed 0 bases, with 12 bases lying between them. This CDR3 has 16 amino acids. In DNA form, the CDR3 reads TGTGCCAGCAGCTTATATCCGGAGGAGAGCACAGATACGCAGTATTTT. Its protein product is CASSLYPEESTDTQYF.

The DNA for the CDR3 is TGTGCCAGCAGCCGGACAGGGGATAACTATGGCTACACCTTC. The encoded protein is CASSRTGDNYGYTF. The genes are TRBV11-2 and TRBJ1-2; TRBD1 agrees at 9 bases. V lost 5 bases, J lost 1 base, and 2 bases stayed unmatched. Germline-derived CDR1 and CDR2 are SGHAT and FQNNGV. The CDR3 runs to 14 residues.

This chain joins TRBV6-2 or TRBV6-3 and TRBJ2-7; TRBD2 agrees at 8 bases. The junction had 7 bases not matched to a gene; V was cut back by 6 bases and J by 0 bases. This CDR3 has 15 residues. The germline V gene has CDR1 MNHEY and CDR2 SVGEGT. The CDR3 spells CASSPTGGSSYEQYF. Written as DNA, the CDR3 is TGTGCCAGCAGCCCAACGGGGGGGAGCTCCTACGAGCAGTACTTC.

The CDR3: CASSPRGGQLNTEAFF. The CDR3 DNA is TGTGCCAGCAGCCCCCGTGGCGGACAGCTGAACACTGAAGCTTTCTTT. The genes are TRBV7-9 and TRBJ1-1; perhaps TRBD1 as D (6 bases). V was trimmed by 5 bases and J by 0 bases, leaving 16 bases between them. The CDR3 length is 16 residues. Per germline, CDR1 SEHNR and CDR2 FQNEAQ (reference sequence).

This chain's CDR3 is CASGSPLAYRTDTQYF. The CDR3 nucleotides read TGTGCTAGTGGTTCGCCACTAGCTTATAGGACAGATACGCAGTATTTT. This rearrangement joins TRBV12-5 to TRBJ2-3; maybe TRBD2 (6 bases). Germline V gene data show CDR1 as LGHNT and CDR2 as FRNRAP. V dropped 4 bases and J dropped 3 bases, with 17 bases sitting between them. The CDR3 runs 16 residues.